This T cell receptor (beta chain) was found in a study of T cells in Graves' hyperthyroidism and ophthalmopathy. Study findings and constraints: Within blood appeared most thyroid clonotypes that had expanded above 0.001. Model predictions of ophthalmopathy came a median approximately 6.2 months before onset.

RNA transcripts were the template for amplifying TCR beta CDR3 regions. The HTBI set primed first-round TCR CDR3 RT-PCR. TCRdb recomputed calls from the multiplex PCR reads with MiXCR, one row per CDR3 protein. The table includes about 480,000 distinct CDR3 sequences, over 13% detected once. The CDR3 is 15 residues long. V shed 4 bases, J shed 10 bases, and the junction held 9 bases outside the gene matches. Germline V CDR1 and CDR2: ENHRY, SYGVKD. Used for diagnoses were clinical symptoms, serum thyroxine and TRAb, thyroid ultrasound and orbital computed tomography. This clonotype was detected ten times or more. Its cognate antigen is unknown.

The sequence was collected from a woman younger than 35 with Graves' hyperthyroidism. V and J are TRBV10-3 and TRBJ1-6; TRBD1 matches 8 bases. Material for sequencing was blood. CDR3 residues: CAISGEQGARSPLHF. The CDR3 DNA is TGTGCCATCAGTGGGGAGCAGGGGGCGCGGTCACCCCTCCACTTT.